This T cell receptor beta chain was sequenced in a study of cytomegalovirus exposure and HLA in healthy donors. V lost 5 bases and J lost 4; bases outside the gene matches: 14. CDR1 and CDR2 from the germline V gene are MNHNS and SASEGT. The CDR3 has 16 amino acids. Primers included in the PCR were 60 Vbeta and 13 Jbeta primers. TCRdb's copy holds only in-frame clones and misses some; the assay was immunoSEQ multiplex PCR. The sample records 55,000 to 75,000 clones, 62% being singletons. The chain joins TRBV6-1 to TRBJ2-7, with 7 bases identical to TRBD1. Sequenced: PBMCs. This TCR derives from a man aged 25 to 40 in good health and CMV-seronegative. CDR3 sequence: CASSQDIGGAEYEQYF. Written as DNA, the CDR3 is TGTGCCAGCAGTCAAGATATAGGGGGCGCCGAGTACGAGCAGTACTTC.